This T cell receptor beta chain was retrieved from a study of cytotoxic CD8 clonotypes in ibrutinib-treated CLL. Across the study: After a median of around 70 months, some 14 patients stayed remitted and 12 progressed; responses had been partial in roughly 25 and complete in 2. Findings of the study overall: Baseline clonality, higher than in age-matched healthy donors, tracked circulating CD8+ T-cell counts. Under treatment, the uncommon public clonotypes either contracted or remained stable.

In this sample, this clone turned up a few times. Its target is not known. V lost 5 bases and J 5 bases, leaving 9 bases between the germline ends. In germline, CDR1 is SGHAT, CDR2 FQNNGV. The CDR3 is 12 amino acids. Targeted sequencing depth ranged from 1 in 200,000 to 1 in 1 million T cells. Sequencing used immunoSEQ multiplex PCR; TCRdb keeps in-frame clones, though not all of them. The table has 140,000 to 150,000 clones, roughly 76% seen once. Specimen: PBMCs, collected after 24 months of ibrutinib treatment. The chain uses TRBV11-2 and TRBJ2-5; possibly TRBD2 for D (5 bases). The sequence came from a human donor with chronic lymphocytic leukemia. The DNA of the CDR3 is TGTGCCAGCAGCCTTACGGGGGAGACCCAGTACTTC. This codes for CASSLTGETQYF.